This T cell receptor (beta chain) was obtained from a study of beta chain features in type 1 diabetes (dated by TCRdb to 2017 to 2018). Regarding the complete study: Mean age, gender distribution, total cell number and subset yield did not differ between patients and healthy donors. A total of about 110,000,000 sorted cells were examined across all samples, and a strong correlation was observed between cell number per subset and RNA yield. The study compared the TCRB repertoires of sorted circulating CD4+ T cell subsets in recently diagnosed type 1 diabetes patients with those in matched healthy donors. Whereas all 30 or so donors provided naive and central memory subsets, regulatory and stem cell-like memory subsets were isolated from just 8 patients and about eight healthy donors.

From each donor, a single peripheral blood sample of 95 to 150 mL on average was drawn into heparinised tubes. Using a panel that included CD45RO, CCR7, CD25, CD127, CD95 and CD27, naive, central memory, regulatory and stem cell-like memory CD4+ T cells were sorted on a BD FACSAria II. All sorted populations exceeded 98% purity. PBMCs were isolated right away by Lymphoprep density gradient centrifugation and were stained directly, without culture. So that batch effects would be minimized, each experiment stained and sorted samples in pairs, pairing one healthy donor with one patient. V ends up 7 bases short and J 4 bases short, with an unmatched junction base count of 6. CDR1 and CDR2, per the germline V gene, are SQVTM and ANQGSEA. The CDR3 starts with the cysteine, ends with the phenylalanine, and has 12 residues. The sequence is cut down to CDR3 DNA, 36 bases in frame from base 1. The entire amount of isolated RNA was reverse transcribed using the High Capacity cDNA Reverse Transcription Kit, so the sequenced TCRB transcripts were expressed ones. Deep immunoSEQ sequencing was applied to naive, central memory and regulatory T cell samples, giving an average of roughly 3.5 million total reads per sample. Sorted cells were lysed in RLT buffer, and RNA was extracted using DNase-treated RNeasy Micro or Mini kits according to cell number. Each cell subset was processed on its own to prevent cross-contamination, while patient and healthy donor samples were processed together. The immunoSEQ multiplex PCR was used to amplify TCRB sequences from cDNA, generating 87-bp fragments that spanned the CDR3 region. Amplicons were sequenced on the Illumina HiSeq platform. As for the original processing: PCR bias was corrected computationally using synthetic template baselines, and reads within Hamming distance 2 were collapsed, with unmergeable singletons discarded. Reads were aligned against IMGT to assign V, D and J genes, CDR3 length and insertions or deletions at six rearrangement sites. Within each subset, clonotype counts were normalized to sorted cell number, and only after that were true diversity and Gini coefficients computed with the tcR R package. The overlap coefficient, calculated on TCRB nucleotide sequences, was used to measure repertoire sharing. Out-of-frame TCRB sequences from naive cells were analyzed to stand in for the pre-selection repertoire. TCRdb stores this immuneACCESS table with in-frame sequences only. Part of the clones is absent; in the studies checked, under half of the shortfall reflects unresolved V genes, and no reason is known for the rest. That table furnishes V, J and clone size, whereas the DNA furnished D and trimming. Recorded for this sample are about 700,000 clones; 13% of them occurred a single time. The ten top clones hold 0.022% of the sample.

This clone was observed a handful of times. The antigen this receptor binds is unknown. The record has no base qualities; no much larger clone is one base away. Study-wide findings and limitations: Shorter templates might be favored by PCR, yet because patient and control samples were amplified and corrected together, any such skew would affect both groups equally. At VDJ recombination sites, type 1 diabetes patients had fewer insertions and more deleted nucleotides, which implies abnormalities in thymic rearrangement. Because cDNA was sequenced instead of genomic DNA, activated cells with high expression could be over-represented, although the groups did not differ in activation or CD3 levels. Naive, central memory and regulatory TCRB repertoires appeared to be more alike among patients than among healthy donors. Type 1 diabetes patients showed a moderate but significant shortening of TCRB CDR3 length in all four CD4+ subsets. Only small numbers of individuals were included in the HLA sub-analyses, which left unresolved whether HLA type had any influence on TCRB rearrangement.

The sequence was obtained from a man younger than 35 with type 1 diabetes. The V gene is TRBV29-1 and the J gene is TRBJ2-7; 8 of the junction bases match TRBD1. Sequencing was performed on naive CD4+ T cells from blood. This sample's cell subset or site label indicates: true naive CD4+ T cells. The CDR3 has the sequence CSAGTGLYEQYF. The nucleotide sequence is TGCAGCGCGGGGACAGGACTATACGAGCAGTACTTC.